This T cell receptor (beta chain) came from a study of cytomegalovirus exposure and HLA in healthy donors. Concerning this clone: Its antigen is not identified.

Study-level results: One cluster of highly shared sequence variants probably arose as a sequencing artifact.

PCR was performed using 60 Vbeta and 13 Jbeta primers. TCRdb's table, derived via immunoSEQ multiplex PCR, lists solely in-frame clones and lacks some. Here the sample spans around 170,000 clones, roughly 78% being singletons. The TCR sequence derives from a woman in her fifties or sixties in good health and CMV-seropositive. The sequenced material came from PBMCs.

CDR3: CASSLRLLASEQYF. In DNA form, the CDR3 reads TGTGCCAGCAGCTTGAGGCTCCTAGCATCCGAGCAGTACTTC. The chain employs TRBV5-4 and TRBJ2-7, with a tentative D call TRBD2 (5 bases). V was pared by 1 base and J by 6 bases, with 14 bases between. Germline CDR1 is SGHNT and CDR2 is YYREEE (reference sequence). This CDR3 is built from 14 residues.